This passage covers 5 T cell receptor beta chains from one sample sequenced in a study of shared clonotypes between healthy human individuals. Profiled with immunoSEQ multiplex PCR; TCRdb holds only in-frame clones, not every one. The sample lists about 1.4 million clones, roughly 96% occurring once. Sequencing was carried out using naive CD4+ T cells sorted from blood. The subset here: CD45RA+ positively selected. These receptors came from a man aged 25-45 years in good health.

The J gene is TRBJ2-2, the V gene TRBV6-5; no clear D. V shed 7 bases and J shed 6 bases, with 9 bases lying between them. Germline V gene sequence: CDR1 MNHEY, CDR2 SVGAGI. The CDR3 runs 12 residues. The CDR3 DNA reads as TGTGCCAGCACGTTTGGCGCCGGGGAGCTGTTTTTT. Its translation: CASTFGAGELFF.

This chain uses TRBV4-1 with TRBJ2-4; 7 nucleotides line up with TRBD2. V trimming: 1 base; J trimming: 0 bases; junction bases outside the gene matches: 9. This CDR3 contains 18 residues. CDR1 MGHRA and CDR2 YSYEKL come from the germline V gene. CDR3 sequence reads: CASSQGSQGGVAKNIQYF. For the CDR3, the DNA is TGCGCCAGCAGCCAAGGGTCTCAGGGAGGGGTAGCCAAAAACATTCAGTACTTC.

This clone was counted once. The CDR3 DNA follows: TGTGCCAGCAGCCATTCGACAGGAACTCAGTACTTC. Its protein product is CASSHSTGTQYF. This chain uses TRBV7-2 with TRBJ2-4; D possibly corresponds to TRBD1 (6 bases). This CDR3 has 12 amino acids. Trimming cost V 5 bases and J 12 bases, with 14 bases left between them. CDR1 and CDR2 (germline): SGHTA, FQGNSA.

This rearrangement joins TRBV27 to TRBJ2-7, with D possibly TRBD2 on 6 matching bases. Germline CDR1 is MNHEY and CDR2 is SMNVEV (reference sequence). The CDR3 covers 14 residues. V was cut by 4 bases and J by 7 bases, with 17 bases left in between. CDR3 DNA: TGTGCCAGCAGTTCTGGGGGGAACCCTACGGAGCAGTACTTC. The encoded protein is CASSSGGNPTEQYF.

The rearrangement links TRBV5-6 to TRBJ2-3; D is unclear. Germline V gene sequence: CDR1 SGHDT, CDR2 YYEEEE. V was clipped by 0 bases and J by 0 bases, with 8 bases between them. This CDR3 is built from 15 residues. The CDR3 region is CASSLASPSTDTQYF. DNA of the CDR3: TGTGCCAGCAGCTTGGCAAGCCCTAGCACAGATACGCAGTATTTT. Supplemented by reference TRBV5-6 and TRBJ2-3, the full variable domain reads DAGVTQSPTHLIKTRGQQVTLRCSPKSGHDTVSWYQQALGQGPQFIFQYYEEEERQRGNFPDRFSGHQFPNYSSELNVNALLLGDSALYLCASSLASPSTDTQYFGPGTRLTVL.